This T cell receptor beta chain was documented in a study of blood T cell repertoires in COVID-19. In the study overall: The United States, Italy and Spain supplied acute and convalescent COVID-19 samples. The cDNA or gDNA used as material had been derived from T cells, B-cell-depleted T cells, or PBMCs.

As handled by the study authors: By means of reference gene primer amplification, nucleated cell counts were estimated. Generated by immunoSEQ multiplex PCR, the TCRdb table keeps only in-frame clones and is missing some. Clone size and V and J calls were adopted from that table, with D and trimming inferred from the DNA. The sample carries 74,000 or so clones, about 88% recorded once. Trimming took off 4 bases at V and 2 bases at J, with 12 bases between the two ends. CDR3 length: 14 residues. Germline V gives CDR1 SGDLS, CDR2 YYNGEE. This clone has more than one count but fewer than ten. The rearrangement uses TRBV9 and TRBJ2-5, with D maybe TRBD1 (6 bases). Material: peripheral blood. The sequence was collected from a man in his fifties or sixties with active COVID-19. CDR3 sequence reads: CASSQQGNQETQYF. The DNA for the CDR3 is TGTGCCAGCAGCCAACAGGGAAATCAAGAGACCCAGTACTTC. The full variable domain, with the rest looked up from reference TRBV9 and TRBJ2-5, is DSGVTQTPKHLITATGQRVTLRCSPRSGDLSVYWYQQSLDQGLQFLIQYYNGEERAKGNILERFSAQQFPDLHSELNLSSLELGDSALYFCASSQQGNQETQYFGPGTRLLVL.